This TCR beta chain originates from a study of T cell responses to AZD1222 COVID-19 vaccine. Whole-study findings and limits: In a largely white British group with more females than males, clonal diversity was possibly underestimated. Nearly half of spike-specific TCRs reportedly target variant regions that are unmutated in the B.1.351 and B.1.1.7 variants.

Germline CDR1 SGHVS, CDR2 FNYEAQ. V lost 1 base, J lost 3 bases, and 3 bases stayed unmatched. The CDR3 covers 16 residues. Assay used: immunoSEQ multiplex PCR; TCRdb lists only in-frame clones, some missing. The table includes about 120,000 clones, about 90% detected once. As concerns this clone: What it binds is not known.

The TCR was taken from an adult in good health. Sequences were derived from peripheral blood, sampled on day 0 of AZD1222 vaccination. The chain joins TRBV7-6 to TRBJ2-3, with 11 bases that match TRBD2. CDR3 sequence reads: CASSLGLAGGTDTQYF. CDR3 DNA: TGTGCCAGCAGCTTAGGCCTAGCGGGGGGTACAGATACGCAGTATTTT.